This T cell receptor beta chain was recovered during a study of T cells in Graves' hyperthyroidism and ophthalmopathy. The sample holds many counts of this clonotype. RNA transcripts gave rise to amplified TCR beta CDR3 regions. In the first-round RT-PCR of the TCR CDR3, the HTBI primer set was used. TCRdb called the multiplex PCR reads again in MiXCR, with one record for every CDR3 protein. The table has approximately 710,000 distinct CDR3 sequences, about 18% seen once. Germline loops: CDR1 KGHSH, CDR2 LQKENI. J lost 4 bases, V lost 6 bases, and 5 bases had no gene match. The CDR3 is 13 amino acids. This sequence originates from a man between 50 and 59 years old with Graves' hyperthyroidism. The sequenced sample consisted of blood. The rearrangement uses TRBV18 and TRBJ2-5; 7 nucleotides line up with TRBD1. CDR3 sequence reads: CASSTTGRETQYF. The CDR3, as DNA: TGTGCCAGCTCCACGACAGGGCGAGAGACCCAGTACTTC.